This T cell receptor beta chain was captured in a study of T cell changes during pregnancy in multiple sclerosis. The method was immunoSEQ multiplex PCR; TCRdb's version includes in-frame clones alone and lacks a portion of them. This table has some 35,000 clones, around 90% appearing once. This CDR3 comprises 13 residues. Germline V gene sequence: CDR1 KGHSH, CDR2 LQKENI. The ends were cut back, 0 bases at V and 3 bases at J, with 6 bases in the middle. This receptor was taken from a female donor in good health, enrolled as a control in a pregnancy study. The specimen was CD4+ T cells from peripheral blood mononuclear cells, collected after pregnancy. The J gene is TRBJ2-7, the V gene TRBV18; D gene unclear. CDR3 in amino acids: CASSPPSIYEQYF. CDR3 coding DNA: TGTGCCAGCTCACCACCATCCATCTACGAGCAGTACTTC.